These 32 T cell receptor beta chains were all obtained from the same sample, sequenced in a study of T cell clusters in autoimmune cytopenias. TRB amplification used approximately 0.25 ug of peripheral blood genomic DNA. One tube held mixed TRB-A and TRB-B primer pools for touch-down PCR. TCRdb reworked the multiplex PCR reads into one entry per CDR3 protein, no DNA. Seen in this sample are roughly 6,300 distinct CDR3 sequences; the ten most common clones hold around a fifth. The same sample was also studied in work on T cell repertoires in aging, cancer and after chemotherapy.

The sequencing input was peripheral blood. The receptors were gathered from a human donor in good health.

This clonotype registers medium-sized by frequency. The V gene is TRBV6-2 or TRBV6-3, the J gene TRBJ1-2; no DNA is available, so the TRBD1 call from TCRdb remains unchecked. The CDR3 totals 13 residues. Germline V gives CDR1 MNHEY, CDR2 SVGEGT. CDR3 sequence reads: CASSFGIRGGYTF.

This chain links TRBV6-2 or TRBV6-3 with TRBJ2-5; TCRdb's assignment of TRBD2 cannot be checked, as there is no DNA. CDR3 length: 15 residues. Germline values: CDR1 MNHEY, CDR2 SVGEGT. The CDR3 reads CASSPLAGGQETQYF.

The rearrangement links TRBV6-1 to TRBJ1-2; TCRdb's D call of TRBD1 is untestable without DNA. There are 13 residues in the CDR3. Per the germline V gene, CDR1 is MNHNS and CDR2 is SASEGT. CDR3 amino acids: CASSEAETGGYTF.

According to its frequency, this clonotype is medium-sized. The J gene is TRBJ2-7, the V gene TRBV13. This CDR3 is built from 16 residues. Germline V CDR1 and CDR2: PRHDT, FYEKMQ (reference sequence). CDR3 protein: CASSLGLITSAYEQYF.

This clonotype is labeled medium-sized (0.01 to 0.1%) based on frequency. This rearrangement joins TRBV12-3 or TRBV12-4 to TRBJ1-6; TCRdb reports TRBD1, a call that lacks DNA to check it against. The CDR3 spans 14 residues. The CDR3 loop is CASSLTGGDSPLHF.

The V call is TRBV12-3 or TRBV12-4, the J call TRBJ1-1. CDR3 size: 13 residues. CDR3 in amino acids: CASSSTEDTEAFF.

This sequence joins TRBV7-6 and TRBJ1-1; TCRdb picks TRBD1, but there is no DNA to check that call. The CDR3 is made up of 15 amino acids. Germline V lookup: CDR1 SGHVS, CDR2 FNYEAQ. CDR3 sequence reads: CASSDGTSPNTEAFF.

By frequency, this clonotype registers medium-sized (0.01 to 0.1%). The rearrangement uses TRBV19 and TRBJ1-1; the TCRdb call, TRBD1, lacks DNA for checking. Per the germline V gene, CDR1 is LNHDA and CDR2 is SQIVND (reference sequence). The CDR3 covers 13 residues. CDR3 sequence reads: CASSIGQGTEAFF.

This clonotype registers medium-sized by frequency. This rearrangement joins TRBV11-1 to TRBJ2-5. CDR3 size: 15 residues. Germline CDR1 is SGHAT and CDR2 is FQDESV (reference sequence). The CDR3 sequence: CASSLMKGVWETQYF.

Judged by frequency, this clonotype is medium-sized (0.01 to 0.1%). The chain combines TRBV6-4 with TRBJ2-6. The CDR3 loop spans 16 amino acids. CDR1 MRHNA and CDR2 SNTAGT come from the germline V gene. The CDR3 here is CASSDSSGSGANVLTF.

The V gene is TRBV5-6, the J gene TRBJ1-6. The CDR3 runs 17 residues. CDR1 is SGHDT and CDR2 is YYEEEE in the germline V gene. CDR3 sequence reads: CASSFGMDRRYNSPLHF.

This clonotype is identified as medium-sized from frequency. The gene calls are TRBV5-6 and TRBJ2-7. The length of the CDR3 is 16 residues. Per germline, CDR1 SGHDT and CDR2 YYEEEE. The CDR3 sequence: CASSLASQLNPYEQYF.

In terms of frequency, this clonotype is medium-sized. The rearrangement links TRBV6-5 to TRBJ2-2; the D gene TCRdb calls, TRBD1, cannot be checked with no DNA. CDR1 and CDR2 (germline): MNHEY, SVGAGI. This CDR3 has 14 amino acids. The CDR3 here is CASIRTPNTGELFF.

The rearrangement joins TRBV27 to TRBJ1-5. CDR1 is MNHEY and CDR2 is SMNVEV in the germline V gene (reference sequence). This CDR3 comprises 15 residues. CDR3 loop: CASSLGLPSGQPQHF.

The chain links TRBV5-1 to TRBJ2-3. CDR1 SGHRS and CDR2 YFSETQ come from the germline V gene. The CDR3 length is 14 residues. CDR3 amino acids: CASSLESITDTQYF.

This rearrangement joins TRBV10-3 to TRBJ1-2; the D call of TRBD1 rests on TCRdb alone, since no DNA is present to check it. CDR3 length: 15 amino acids. Germline values: CDR1 ENHRY, CDR2 SYGVKD. This CDR3 is CAISEVKSGNYGYTF.

By frequency, this clonotype is medium-sized. The V and J genes are TRBV5-4 and TRBJ1-2. Germline V lookup: CDR1 SGHNT, CDR2 YYREEE (reference sequence). There are 14 residues in the CDR3. CDR3 residues: CASSPDTANYGYTF.

This clonotype is deemed medium-sized (0.01 to 0.1%) by its frequency. The chain carries TRBV15 and TRBJ1-3. The germline V gene has CDR1 LNHNV and CDR2 YYDKDF (reference sequence). The CDR3 length is 16 residues. CDR3 amino acids: CATSRDSTLSGNTIYF. The full variable domain, in which reference TRBV15 and TRBJ1-3 provide the parts outside the CDR3, is DAMVIQNPRYQVTQFGKPVTLSCSQTLNHNVMYWYQQKSSQAPKLLFHYYDKDFNNEADTPDNFQSRRPNTSFCFLDIRSPGLGDTAMYLCATSRDSTLSGNTIYFGEGSWLTVV.

Its frequency marks this clonotype as medium-sized (0.01 to 0.1%). V and J are TRBV27 and TRBJ2-7. CDR3 size: 15 residues. Germline V lookup: CDR1 MNHEY, CDR2 SMNVEV (reference sequence). This CDR3 reads CASSLMSGSSYEQYF.

This chain's CDR3 is CASSPRGANTEAFF. V and J are TRBV27 and TRBJ1-1; checking the TCRdb D call of TRBD1 is not possible without DNA. This CDR3 is 14 amino acids long. Germline V gene data show CDR1 as MNHEY and CDR2 as SMNVEV (reference sequence).

This clonotype is called medium-sized based on its frequency. The gene calls are TRBV27 and TRBJ1-5; absent DNA, TCRdb's TRBD1 call cannot be checked. The germline V gene encodes CDR1 MNHEY and CDR2 SMNVEV (reference sequence). There are 14 residues in the CDR3. The CDR3 sequence: CASSYGTGNQPQHF.

This chain joins TRBV19 and TRBJ2-4; checking the TCRdb D call of TRBD2 is not possible without DNA. CDR1 and CDR2 (germline): LNHDA, SQIVND (reference sequence). The length of the CDR3 is 15 residues. CDR3: CASRLAGGAKNIQYF.

Its frequency marks this clonotype as medium-sized. This chain links TRBV27 with TRBJ2-2; no DNA is available, so the TRBD2 call from TCRdb remains unchecked. CDR3 length equals 15 residues. Looked up from germline, CDR1 is MNHEY and CDR2 is SMNVEV (reference sequence). CDR3 loop: CASSLPGRSAGELFF.

The chain uses TRBV6-5 and TRBJ1-2; TCRdb proposes TRBD1, but this gene call is untestable without DNA. Looked up from germline, CDR1 is MNHEY and CDR2 is SVGAGI. This CDR3 has 13 residues. This chain's CDR3 is CAISGGQNYGYTF.

The J gene is TRBJ1-2, the V gene TRBV30. Germline V CDR1 and CDR2: GTSNPN, SVGIG (reference sequence). The CDR3 sequence is 13 residues long. CDR3 sequence: CAWSLQGHYGYTF.

The rearrangement uses TRBV7-2 and TRBJ2-1; lacking DNA, the TRBD2 call made by TCRdb goes unchecked. CDR1 is SGHTA, CDR2 FQGNSA, per germline. CDR3 length: 14 amino acids. CDR3 region: CASTGLAGYNEQFF.

The chain employs TRBV6-5 and TRBJ2-7; TCRdb lists TRBD2, though no DNA is available to test this call. The CDR3 contains 12 residues. The germline V gene encodes CDR1 MNHEY and CDR2 SVGAGI. CDR3 protein: CASRDSGYEQYF.

This chain connects TRBV20-1 to TRBJ2-7. CDR1 is DFQATT, CDR2 SNEGSKA, per germline (reference sequence). CDR3 size: 13 residues. The CDR3 here is CSVLYVGVYEQYF.

V is TRBV19 and J is TRBJ1-1; TCRdb returns TRBD1, unconfirmable since there is no DNA. The CDR3 totals 17 residues. CDR1 and CDR2 from the germline V gene are LNHDA and SQIVND (reference sequence). The CDR3 sequence: CASKPMEGESQNTEAFF.

This clonotype is called medium-sized based on its frequency. The rearrangement joins TRBV19 to TRBJ1-5. In germline, CDR1 is LNHDA, CDR2 SQIVND (reference sequence). This CDR3 is built from 13 residues. CDR3 protein: CASSLGLDQPQHF.

The chain links TRBV5-1 to TRBJ1-4; lacking DNA, the TRBD1 call made by TCRdb goes unchecked. The CDR3 length is 15 residues. CDR1 is SGHRS, CDR2 YFSETQ, per germline. Here the CDR3 reads CASSLTLGGDEKLFF.

This rearrangement joins TRBV5-4 to TRBJ1-1. Germline V gene lookup returns CDR1 SGHNT and CDR2 YYREEE (reference sequence). The CDR3 has 13 residues. CDR3 sequence reads: CASSLWGKGEAFF.